The next 14 T cell receptor beta chains were all read from a single sample in a study of PD-1 blockade in classical Hodgkin lymphoma. Using immunoSEQ multiplex PCR, the repertoire was profiled, and TCRdb retains in-frame clones only, with some absent. The sample holds 15,000 to 20,000 clones, about 68% seen once. Stated time point: cycle 4 day 1 (C4D1), after less than seven weeks of nivolumab. Brentuximab vedotin exposure varied, and every patient relapsed after autologous stem cell transplantation. Negative selection with magnetic separation was used to purify CD4+ T cells from thawed PBMCs. The sequences come from CD4+ T cells from blood, collected before the fourth cycle of nivolumab. The receptors shown here come from a human donor with classical Hodgkin lymphoma.

The chain combines TRBV9 with TRBJ2-7; unclear D gene. V dropped 4 bases and J dropped 3 bases, with 11 bases sitting between them. CDR1 and CDR2 from the germline V gene are SGDLS and YYNGEE. The CDR3 is 13 amino acids. The CDR3 reads CASSPNWSYEQYF. As DNA, the CDR3 is TGTGCCAGCAGCCCCAACTGGAGCTACGAGCAGTACTTC.

This chain links TRBV2 with TRBJ1-3; TRBD1 is a possible D gene (5 bases). CDR3 length: 16 residues. In germline, CDR1 is SNHLY, CDR2 FYNNEI. Trimming removed 4 bases at V and 2 bases at J, with 15 bases between. For the CDR3, the DNA is TGTGCCAGCAGTGGGGTAGGGGAGGTCGCTGGAAACACCATATATTTT. This encodes CASSGVGEVAGNTIYF.

The chain couples TRBV18 to TRBJ1-1, with 9 bases lining up with TRBD1. From germline, CDR1 is KGHSH and CDR2 LQKENI. Trimming took 0 bases from V and 0 from J; bases not matched to a gene: 11. The CDR3 is made up of 19 amino acids. In DNA form, the CDR3 reads TGTGCCAGCTCACCACCGGGCGTAGGGACAGGGCGGTTGAACACTGAAGCTTTCTTT. This gives the protein CASSPPGVGTGRLNTEAFF.

In this sample, this clone turned up a few times. This chain links TRBV2 with TRBJ1-2; 9 nucleotides agree with TRBD1. The V and J ends lost 10 bases and 4 bases, in that order; junction bases with no gene match: 7. This CDR3 spans 13 amino acids. Per the germline V gene, CDR1 is SNHLY and CDR2 is FYNNEI. CDR3 region: CATLDRGSYGYTF. The CDR3 DNA is TGTGCCACCTTGGACAGGGGTAGCTATGGCTACACCTTC.

A single count supports this clone. The V call is TRBV2, the J call TRBJ1-4; 10 nucleotides line up with TRBD1. Germline trimming cut 5 bases from V and 7 bases from J; bases unmatched to any gene: 13. The CDR3 runs 17 residues. The germline CDR1 and CDR2 sequences are SNHLY and FYNNEI. As DNA, the CDR3 is TGTGCCAGCAGTCTTCGCGCCCCGGGACAGGGGAGTGAAAAACTGTTTTTT. This translates into CASSLRAPGQGSEKLFF.

This clone was observed a single time. The chain couples TRBV2 to TRBJ2-5, with 8 bases aligning to TRBD1. The V segment lost 7 bases and the J segment 5 bases; nucleotides outside the gene matches: 9. The CDR3 spans 14 residues. Germline V gives CDR1 SNHLY, CDR2 FYNNEI. The CDR3 region has the DNA TGTGCCAGCACAAACAGGGGGTTTCGGGAGACCCAGTACTTC. Encoded protein: CASTNRGFRETQYF.

There are a few counts of this clone. This sequence joins TRBV2 and TRBJ2-7; TRBD2 matches 11 bases. CDR3 length: 17 amino acids. The V segment lost 3 bases and the J segment 1 base; nucleotides outside the gene matches: 8. Germline V gives CDR1 SNHLY, CDR2 FYNNEI. The CDR3 sequence is CASSDLLAGDDSYEQYF. The CDR3 coding sequence is TGTGCCAGCAGTGATTTACTAGCGGGAGATGATTCCTACGAGCAGTACTTC.

The chain carries TRBV6-5 and TRBJ2-2; D uncertain. CDR3 length: 15 amino acids. Trimming removed 0 bases at V and 6 bases at J, with 11 bases between. Germline V gene sequence: CDR1 MNHEY, CDR2 SVGAGI. In DNA form, the CDR3 reads TGTGCCAGCAGTTACTCGACCAGGTCCTCCGGGGAGCTGTTTTTT. Amino acids: CASSYSTRSSGELFF.

The rearrangement joins TRBV7-9 to TRBJ1-1; the match to TRBD1 covers 7 bases. In germline, CDR1 is SEHNR, CDR2 FQNEAQ (reference sequence). V shed 5 bases, J shed 3 bases, and the junction held 15 bases outside the gene matches. The CDR3 contains 17 residues. The CDR3 DNA reads as TGTGCCAGCAGCCGTCTTGGGACAGATAGCGGATACACTGAAGCTTTCTTT. Translating it yields CASSRLGTDSGYTEAFF.

The V gene is TRBV25-1, the J gene TRBJ2-5, with 7 bases aligning to TRBD1. Germline V gives CDR1 MGHDK, CDR2 SYGVNS. The CDR3 length is 17 residues. V lost 1 base to trimming and J lost 0 bases; unmatched junction nucleotides: 8. The CDR3 nucleotides read TGTGCCAGCAGTGAATCCTTACAGGGGAAGTACCAAGAGACCCAGTACTTC. It yields the protein CASSESLQGKYQETQYF.

The genes are TRBV19 and TRBJ2-6, with 8 positions matching TRBD2. V was pared by 1 base and J by 0 bases, with 8 bases of the junction left unmatched. Germline lookup yields CDR1 LNHDA and CDR2 SQIVND (reference sequence). The CDR3 has 19 residues. The CDR3 sequence: CASSIVEGGTSSGANVLTF. CDR3 in DNA: TGTGCCAGTAGTATAGTCGAGGGGGGGACTAGCTCTGGGGCCAACGTCCTGACTTTC. The complete variable domain, with remaining parts taken from reference TRBV19 and TRBJ2-6, reads DGGITQSPKYLFRKEGQNVTLSCEQNLNHDAMYWYRQDPGQGLRLIYYSQIVNDFQKGDIAEGYSVSREKKESFPLTVTSAQKNPTAFYLCASSIVEGGTSSGANVLTFGAGSRLTVL.

The rearrangement joins TRBV4-2 to TRBJ2-5, with TRBD2 matching 9 bases. CDR3 length: 17 residues. J was trimmed by 5 bases and V by 1 base; bases with no gene match: 11. Germline loops: CDR1 LGHNA, CDR2 YNFKEQ. Written as DNA, the CDR3 is TGTGCCAGCAGCCAAGCATCCGGGCGCGGGGGGGAGGAGACCCAGTACTTC. Its translation: CASSQASGRGGEETQYF.

This chain joins TRBV12-5 and TRBJ2-1; 7 bases map to TRBD2. Trimming took 10 bases from V and 5 from J; bases not matched to a gene: 8. The V gene's germline CDR1 is LGHNT and CDR2 FRNRAP. The CDR3 is 13 residues long. This CDR3 is CATQRGQDNEQFF. CDR3 sequence (DNA): TGTGCTACCCAGCGGGGTCAGGACAATGAGCAGTTCTTC.

The rearrangement joins TRBV19 to TRBJ1-1; D is uncertain. Germline CDR1 reads LNHDA; CDR2 reads SQIVND (reference sequence). Trimming removed 8 bases from V and 3 bases from J, with 7 bases in between. This CDR3 spans 11 amino acids. CDR3 nucleotide sequence: TGTGCCAGTCAGACGGACACTGAAGCTTTCTTT. Translated: CASQTDTEAFF.